This TCR beta chain was sequenced for a study of T cells in Graves' hyperthyroidism and ophthalmopathy. TCR beta CDR3 sequences were amplified from RNA transcripts. HTBI primers were used for first-round RT-PCR of the TCR CDR3. In TCRdb, the multiplex PCR reads were re-called with MiXCR into one record per CDR3 protein. The sample records approximately 600,000 distinct CDR3 sequences, 15% to 20% being singletons. This clonotype has ten or more counts. The CDR3 has 15 amino acids. The V gene lost 6 bases and the J gene lost 3 bases, with 15 bases spanning the gap. Material: blood. The chain couples TRBV12-3 or TRBV12-4 to TRBJ2-1, with D possibly being TRBD1 (6 bases). The clonotype comes from a woman younger than 45 with Graves' hyperthyroidism. As DNA, the CDR3 is TGTGCCAGCAGCCGCCCGGACAGTCACTACAATGAGCAGTTCTTC. It encodes CASSRPDSHYNEQFF.